This T cell receptor (beta chain) was profiled in a study of regulatory T cells in long-lasting Graves disease. CDR1 is MDHEN, CDR2 SYDVKM, per germline. The CDR3 totals 17 residues. J gave up 3 bases and V 3 bases, and 8 bases lay outside the gene matches. Sample time point: persistent/refractory GD, antithyroid drugs over 5 years with positive TRAb. The TCR library was made from RNA that had been extracted from PBMCs in TRIzol. Library construction for TCR beta used iRepertoire HTBI primers and Arm-PCR of CDR3 regions. TCRdb reprocessed the multiplex PCR reads via MiXCR and lists one record per CDR3 protein. Of roughly 500,000 distinct CDR3 sequences in the sample, about 20% are singletons; the top ten hold over 7.5%.

V usage is TRBV28 and J usage is TRBJ2-2; 9 nucleotides match TRBD2. This receptor was taken from a female donor with Graves disease. Sequenced material: peripheral blood mononuclear cells (PBMCs), taken when the disease was refractory, from a patient treated with antithyroid drugs. CDR3 sequence (DNA): TGTGCCAGCAGTTTCCCCTCTAGCGGGGAGGACACCGGGGAGCTGTTTTTT. It encodes CASSFPSSGEDTGELFF.